Sequencing of this T cell receptor (beta chain) was carried out in a study of glioma-infiltrating T cells. Amplification of TCR alpha and beta CDR3 regions from RNA used iRepertoire nested multiplex PCR. TCRdb used MiXCR to reprocess the multiplex PCR reads, holding one entry per CDR3 protein. The profile shows a few hundred thousand distinct CDR3 sequences, roughly two fifths of them singletons. This clonotype has a handful of counts. Germline lookup yields CDR1 MNHNS and CDR2 SASEGT. This CDR3 is built from 15 residues. V gave up 7 bases and J gave up 5 bases, with 17 bases separating them. The receptor was derived from a human donor with low-grade glioma or glioblastoma, undergoing nonglioma brain surgery, or in good health (not recorded which). The sequencing input was glioma tissue, nonneoplastic brain tissue, or PBMCs (not recorded which). This rearrangement joins TRBV6-1 to TRBJ2-2; a possible D gene is TRBD2 (5 bases). The CDR3: CASTLYGLGTGELFF. The CDR3 nucleotides read TGTGCCAGCACCCTCTACGGACTGGGAACCGGGGAGCTGTTTTTT.